This entry lists 25 T cell receptor beta chains sequenced from one sample in a study of OX40 agonist ivuxolimab in advanced cancers. The library relied on the immunoSEQ multiplex PCR assay. The table was pulled from immuneACCESS by TCRdb, which kept in-frame rearrangements only. Such tables lose some clones; where checked, under half of the loss comes from unresolved V genes, and the rest has no known cause. This sample holds about 62,000 clones; roughly four fifths were observed only once. 5.5% of the sample is in the top ten clones. This sample comprised CD4+ or CD8+ T cells sorted from blood, obtained in a trial of the OX40 agonist ivuxolimab. The source is an adult with an advanced solid tumor such as melanoma, head and neck, liver or kidney cancer.

The rearrangement links TRBV5-1 to TRBJ2-6; D is unclear. The CDR3 is made up of 15 amino acids. V lost 0 bases, J lost 3 bases, and 7 bases lay in between. Germline CDR1 and CDR2: SGHRS and YFSETQ. Here the CDR3 reads CASSLEGLGANVLTF. In DNA, the CDR3 is TGCGCCAGCAGCTTGGAAGGGCTTGGGGCCAACGTCCTGACTTTC.

The V gene is TRBV7-2, the J gene TRBJ1-5; possibly TRBD1 for D (5 bases). The V gene lost 1 base and the J gene lost 0 bases, with 7 bases spanning the gap. Germline loops: CDR1 SGHTA, CDR2 FQGNSA. This CDR3 spans 15 amino acids. Written as DNA, the CDR3 is TGTGCCAGCAGCTTAGGACAGAATAGCAATCAGCCCCAGCATTTT. This sequence encodes CASSLGQNSNQPQHF. Based on the CDR3 plus reference TRBV7-2 and TRBJ1-5, the full variable domain is GAGVSQSPSNKVTEKGKDVELRCDPISGHTALYWYRQSLGQGLEFLIYFQGNSAPDKSGLPSDRFSAERTGGSVSTLTIQRTQQEDSAVYLCASSLGQNSNQPQHFGDGTRLSIL.

This clone has just one count. V and J are TRBV29-1 and TRBJ2-1; 7 bases match TRBD2. V shed 7 bases, J shed 5 bases, and the junction held 14 bases outside the gene matches. Germline assignment: CDR1 SQVTM and CDR2 ANQGSEA. This CDR3 comprises 15 residues. CDR3 sequence reads: CSAKGRSSGHNEQFF. For the CDR3, the DNA is TGCAGCGCCAAAGGTCGATCTAGCGGTCACAATGAGCAGTTCTTC.

The J gene is TRBJ2-2, the V gene TRBV6-5; 7 bases are a match to TRBD1. In germline, CDR1 is MNHEY, CDR2 SVGAGI. V lost 0 bases to trimming and J lost 4 bases; unmatched junction nucleotides: 5. CDR3 length: 16 residues. The CDR3 nucleotides read TGTGCCAGCAGTTACTCAACCGGGACAGTCACCGGGGAGCTGTTTTTT. Translation: CASSYSTGTVTGELFF.

V is TRBV6-5 and J is TRBJ1-1; D gene ambiguous. CDR3 size: 15 residues. In germline, CDR1 is MNHEY, CDR2 SVGAGI. Trimming removed 3 bases at V and 2 bases at J, with 13 bases between. CDR3: CASSYSPGPNTEAFF. The CDR3 nucleotides read TGTGCCAGCAGTTATAGTCCAGGCCCAAACACTGAAGCTTTCTTT.

This clone occurred many times. The chain links TRBV7-9 to TRBJ1-6; TRBD1 matches 7 bases. Germline lookup yields CDR1 SEHNR and CDR2 FQNEAQ (reference sequence). This CDR3 spans 16 amino acids. V dropped 1 base and J dropped 3; count of bases not matched to a gene: 3. The CDR3 DNA is TGTGCCAGCAGCTTAGGGACAGGCTTCTATAATTCACCCCTCCACTTT. Translating gives CASSLGTGFYNSPLHF.

The chain has TRBV28 and TRBJ2-7; D is uncertain. CDR3 length equals 11 residues. Trimming took off 9 bases at V and 0 bases at J, with 6 bases between the two ends. Per germline, CDR1 MDHEN and CDR2 SYDVKM. The CDR3 nucleotides read TGTGCCAGTTGGTACTCCTACGAGCAGTACTTC. It yields the protein CASWYSYEQYF.

This chain connects TRBV18 to TRBJ1-5; D not resolved. The germline V gene has CDR1 KGHSH and CDR2 LQKENI. V was shortened by 4 bases and J by 4 bases, with 11 bases between the two germline ends. CDR3 length: 14 residues. CDR3 loop: CASSRGMKNQPQHF. The CDR3 DNA reads as TGTGCCAGCTCACGAGGGATGAAGAATCAGCCCCAGCATTTT. Filled out from reference TRBV18 and TRBJ1-5, the complete variable domain reads NAGVMQNPRHLVRRRGQEARLRCSPMKGHSHVYWYRQLPEEGLKFMVYLQKENIIDESGMPKERFSAEFPKEGPSILRIQQVVRGDSAAYFCASSRGMKNQPQHFGDGTRLSIL.

V is TRBV14 and J is TRBJ2-1; either TRBD1 or TRBD2 may supply D (5 bases each). V lost 1 base, J lost 4 bases, and 11 bases lay in between. Germline V gene sequence: CDR1 SGHDN, CDR2 FVKESK. The CDR3 consists of 15 residues. CDR3 sequence reads: CASSQVTGPYNEQFF. The CDR3 DNA is TGTGCCAGCAGCCAAGTGACGGGACCGTACAATGAGCAGTTCTTC.

The J gene is TRBJ1-5, the V gene TRBV19; TRBD1 is a possible D gene (5 bases). The V gene's germline CDR1 is LNHDA and CDR2 SQIVND (reference sequence). Trimming cost V 2 bases and J 2 bases, with 10 bases left between them. The CDR3 consists of 15 residues. The CDR3, as DNA: TGTGCCAGTAGTATATCAGGGCTGGGCAATCAGCCCCAGCATTTT. Translated, it gives CASSISGLGNQPQHF.

CDR3 sequence: CAWGRDTDTQYF. The CDR3 DNA reads TGTGCGTGGGGTAGAGACACAGATACGCAGTATTTT. The chain links TRBV30 to TRBJ2-3; no firm D call. The CDR3 loop spans 12 amino acids. Germline V gene lookup returns CDR1 GTSNPN and CDR2 SVGIG (reference sequence). Filled out from reference TRBV30 and TRBJ2-3, the complete variable domain reads SQTIHQWPATLVQPVGSPLSLECTVEGTSNPNLYWYRQAAGRGLQLLFYSVGIGQISSEVPQNLSASRPQDRQFILSSKKLLLSDSGFYLCAWGRDTDTQYFGPGTRLTVL.

This sequence joins TRBV28 and TRBJ1-3; TRBD1 matches 7 bases. Germline values: CDR1 MDHEN, CDR2 SYDVKM. The CDR3 covers 16 residues. V lost 6 bases, J lost 0 bases, and 8 bases stayed unmatched. The CDR3 region has the DNA TGTGCCAGCAGATCTACGGGACAGATCTCTGGAAACACCATATATTTT. It codes for CASRSTGQISGNTIYF.

This clone came up a few times. The genes are TRBV6-5 and TRBJ2-3; TRBD2 matches at 9 bases. This CDR3 is 15 amino acids long. CDR1 and CDR2 from the germline V gene are MNHEY and SVGAGI. The junction had 7 bases not matched to a gene; V was cut back by 6 bases and J by 3 bases. CDR3 sequence reads: CASRNLAGETDTQYF. CDR3 sequence (DNA): TGTGCCAGCAGGAACTTAGCGGGAGAAACAGATACGCAGTATTTT.

This chain joins TRBV4-1 and TRBJ1-3; the D gene is possibly TRBD1 (5 bases). Germline lookup yields CDR1 MGHRA and CDR2 YSYEKL. The CDR3 sequence is 14 residues long. Trimming took 7 bases from V and 2 from J, leaving 12 bases between them. Written as DNA, the CDR3 is TGCGCCAGCACGCCCGGGGGGGCTGGAAACACCATATATTTT. This translates into CASTPGGAGNTIYF.

This clone has just one count. J is TRBJ1-1 and V is TRBV2, with a possible D match to TRBD1 (5 bases). Germline V gene data show CDR1 as SNHLY and CDR2 as FYNNEI. Trimming took off 3 bases at V and 5 bases at J, with 10 bases between the two ends. The CDR3 sequence is 13 residues long. In nucleotides, the CDR3 is TGTGCCAGCAGTGAGGAGGGGAGAACTGAAGCTTTCTTT. Translation: CASSEEGRTEAFF. The variable domain in full, completed from reference TRBV2 and TRBJ1-1, reads EPEVTQTPSHQVTQMGQEVILRCVPISNHLYFYWYRQILGQKVEFLVSFYNNEISEKSEIFDDQFSVERPDGSNFTLKIRSTKLEDSAMYFCASSEEGRTEAFFGQGTRLTVV.

The rearrangement joins TRBV4-1 to TRBJ1-5; D perhaps matches TRBD1 (6 bases). This CDR3 comprises 17 residues. The V and J ends lost 0 bases and 3 bases respectively, with 15 bases between them. The germline V gene encodes CDR1 MGHRA and CDR2 YSYEKL. CDR3 sequence (DNA): TGCGCCAGCAGCCAAGATCATGGACCAGGGGACAATCAGCCCCAGCATTTT. It translates to CASSQDHGPGDNQPQHF.

The chain links TRBV5-6 to TRBJ2-3, with D perhaps matching TRBD2 (5 bases). V lost 4 bases to trimming and J lost 4 bases, with 10 bases between them. Germline V CDR1 and CDR2: SGHDT, YYEEEE. CDR3 length equals 13 residues. The CDR3 DNA follows: TGTGCCAGCAGCAAGGGAGAATCAGATACGCAGTATTTT. Amino acids: CASSKGESDTQYF.

The CDR3 DNA is TGCGCCAGCAGTGAGTCCTATCTAGCGGGGCCGAACGCCCGGGGGACAGATACGCAGTATTTT. Translating gives CASSESYLAGPNARGTDTQYF. The chain uses TRBV10-1 and TRBJ2-3; 9 nucleotides line up with TRBD2. The germline V gene has CDR1 WNHNN and CDR2 SYGVQD (reference sequence). J gave up 3 bases and V 0 bases, and 19 bases lay outside the gene matches. The CDR3 runs to 21 residues.

Judged by abundance, this clone is medium-sized. CDR3 nucleotides: TGTGCCAGCAGCTTAGCGGGGGGATATACGCAGTATTTT. It codes for CASSLAGGYTQYF. This chain uses TRBV7-9 with TRBJ2-3, with D perhaps matching TRBD2 (6 bases). V lost 0 bases and J 7 bases, leaving 8 bases between the germline ends. CDR1 is SEHNR and CDR2 is FQNEAQ in the germline V gene (reference sequence). This CDR3 contains 13 residues.

The V call is TRBV6-5, the J call TRBJ2-3, with D hard to call. The CDR3 runs 14 residues. V was clipped by 8 bases and J by 1 base, with 13 bases between them. CDR1 and CDR2 from the germline V gene are MNHEY and SVGAGI. The CDR3 here is CASAVGSGTDTQYF. The CDR3 DNA reads as TGTGCCAGCGCTGTGGGGTCTGGCACAGATACGCAGTATTTT.

This rearrangement joins TRBV7-8 to TRBJ2-7, with D uncertain. V dropped 5 bases and J dropped 0 bases, with 17 bases sitting between them. Germline-derived CDR1 and CDR2 are SGHVS and FQNEAQ. The CDR3 extends over 16 amino acids. In DNA, the CDR3 is TGTGCCAGCAGCGCCTACACAGTAGAGTACTCCTACGAGCAGTACTTC. Amino acids: CASSAYTVEYSYEQYF. The variable domain in full, completed from reference TRBV7-8 and TRBJ2-7, reads GAGVSQSPRYKVAKRGQDVALRCDPISGHVSLFWYQQALGQGPEFLTYFQNEAQLDKSGLPSDRFFAERPEGSVSTLKIQRTQQEDSAVYLCASSAYTVEYSYEQYFGPGTRLTVT.

The chain has TRBV7-2 and TRBJ2-6; D is perhaps TRBD2 (5 bases). Germline CDR1 and CDR2: SGHTA and FQGNSA. The length of the CDR3 is 17 residues. Trimming cost V 1 base and J 0 bases, with 10 bases left between them. The CDR3 coding sequence is TGTGCCAGCAGCTTAGGAATGGGGAGCTCTGGGGCCAACGTCCTGACTTTC. It codes for CASSLGMGSSGANVLTF.

This sequence joins TRBV19 and TRBJ1-6; 7 bases are a match to TRBD1. CDR3 length: 13 residues. CDR1 and CDR2 from the germline V gene are LNHDA and SQIVND (reference sequence). V trimming: 7 bases; J trimming: 11 bases; junction bases outside the gene matches: 8. The CDR3 DNA follows: TGTGCCAGTAAGCGGGACAGCGCGGCACCCCTCCACTTT. Protein: CASKRDSAAPLHF.

This chain joins TRBV28 and TRBJ2-1; 11 positions match TRBD1. Germline trimming cut 8 bases from V and 4 bases from J; bases unmatched to any gene: 10. Per germline, CDR1 MDHEN and CDR2 SYDVKM. CDR3 length: 16 amino acids. The CDR3 spells CASEGQGDSAYNEQFF. For the CDR3, the DNA is TGTGCCAGCGAGGGACAGGGGGATAGCGCGTACAATGAGCAGTTCTTC.

V gene TRBV19 combines with J gene TRBJ2-1; perhaps TRBD1 as D (6 bases). CDR1 and CDR2 (germline): LNHDA, SQIVND (reference sequence). The V gene lost 2 bases and the J gene lost 15 bases, with 17 bases spanning the gap. The CDR3 contains 13 residues. CDR3 amino acids: CASSIQGSNPAFF. The CDR3 bases are TGTGCCAGTAGTATACAGGGGTCCAACCCGGCGTTCTTC. The entire variable domain, with the rest obtained from reference TRBV19 and TRBJ2-1, is as follows: DGGITQSPKYLFRKEGQNVTLSCEQNLNHDAMYWYRQDPGQGLRLIYYSQIVNDFQKGDIAEGYSVSREKKESFPLTVTSAQKNPTAFYLCASSIQGSNPAFFGPGTRLTVL.